This T cell receptor (beta chain) emerged from a study of blood T cells in healthy people across ages. The study's findings and limits: Naive and antigen-experienced cells were not separated, limiting conclusive comparison.

Primers used in a second PCR of roughly 7 to 11 cycles were a sample-barcoded 5' primer and a J-beta primer mix. TCRdb re-called the 5' RACE reads with MiXCR, one entry per CDR3 protein. Counted here are 1.5 million to 2 million distinct CDR3 sequences, roughly 27% occurring once; the ten biggest clones make up 6.5% to 8.5%. The CDR3 runs 14 residues. CDR1 is ENHRY, CDR2 SYGVKD, per germline. Trimming removed 3 bases at V and 4 bases at J, with 12 bases between. Details on this clonotype: The antigen remains unidentified.

Sequenced: blood. The receptor was isolated from a woman aged 25 to 39 in good health. The chain carries TRBV10-3 and TRBJ1-1; possible D gene TRBD1, 5 bases. The chain's CDR3 is CAISEMGVGTEAFF. For the CDR3, the DNA is TGTGCCATCAGTGAAATGGGGGTGGGCACTGAAGCTTTCTTT.